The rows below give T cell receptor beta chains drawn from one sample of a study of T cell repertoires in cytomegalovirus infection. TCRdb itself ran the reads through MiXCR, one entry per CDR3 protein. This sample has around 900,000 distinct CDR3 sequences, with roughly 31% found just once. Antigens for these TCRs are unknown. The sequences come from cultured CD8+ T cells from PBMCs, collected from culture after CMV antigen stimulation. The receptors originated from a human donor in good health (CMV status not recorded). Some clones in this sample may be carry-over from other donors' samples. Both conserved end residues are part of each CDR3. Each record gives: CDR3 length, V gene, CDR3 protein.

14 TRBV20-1 CSARDLAGSHEQFF
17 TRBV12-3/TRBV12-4 CASSLGPLTGYQETQYF
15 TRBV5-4 CASTIGPASNYGYTF
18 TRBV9 CASSVAPTDVLPPYGYTF
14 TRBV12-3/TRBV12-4 CASSLAPATGELFF
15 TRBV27 CASSLTGNSNYGYTF
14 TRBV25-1 CASSEEGTPGELFF
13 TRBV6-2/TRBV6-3 CATHTVGTGELFF
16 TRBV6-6 CASSLPGRPAEETQYF
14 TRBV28 CASSPPFRDEKLFF
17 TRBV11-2 CASSKQPLAGEADIQYF
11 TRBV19 CASLLGAEAFF
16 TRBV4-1 CASSPERGQSTDTQYF
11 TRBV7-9 CASEREGRQFF
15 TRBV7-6 CASTPEGKAYNEQFF
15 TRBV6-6 CASSYSAGSYNEQFF
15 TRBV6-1 CASRRGWDPYNEQFF
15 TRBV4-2 CASSQEHSLNTEAFF
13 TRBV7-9 CASSSRAADGYTF
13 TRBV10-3 CAIRGRGDSPLHF
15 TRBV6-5 CASSYAGGRYNEQFF
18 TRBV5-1 CASSFNRGGSGLQETQYF
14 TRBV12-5 CASGLVTGGTEAFF
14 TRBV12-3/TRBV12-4 CASSPLPTNEKLFF
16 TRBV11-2 CASSLGGRRWGEKLFF
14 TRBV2 CASSDYRGNEKLFF
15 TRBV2 CASSQGTSVTDTQYF
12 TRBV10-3 CAISENDYEQYF
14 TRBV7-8 CASSLTTGHGGYTF
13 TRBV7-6 CASSLVRQDGYTF
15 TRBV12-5 CASGLPTGAAYEQYF
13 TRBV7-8 CASSLLGEQPQHF
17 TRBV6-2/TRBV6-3 CASSYSGGASSYNEQFF
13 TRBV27 CASSYFMNTEAFF
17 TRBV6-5 CASRQLRWSSGANVLTF
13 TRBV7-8 CASAPSPQETQYF
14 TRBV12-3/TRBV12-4 CASSPGTTSRGYTF
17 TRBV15 CATSRDRASGGTGELFF
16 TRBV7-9 CASSAGQEATNEKLFF
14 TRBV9 CASSVEGIDTEAFF
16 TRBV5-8 CASSFTGTGDPDTQYF
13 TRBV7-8 CASRTGVGETQYF
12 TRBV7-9 CANTRQNTEAFF
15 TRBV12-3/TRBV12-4 CASSYPPDTFYGYTF
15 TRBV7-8 CASSFLGGGMETQYF
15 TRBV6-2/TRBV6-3 CVSSARDRDRDTQYF
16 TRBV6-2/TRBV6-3 CASSYEIATSYNEQFF
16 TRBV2 CATAGSGGYAYNEQFF
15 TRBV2 CASTPEAWNTGELFF
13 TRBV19 CASLEGGADTQYF